The present T cell receptor (beta chain) was sequenced within a study of regulatory T cells in long-lasting Graves disease. As to time point: persistent/refractory GD, antithyroid drugs over 5 years with positive TRAb. From RNA extracted from PBMCs, the TCR library was made. Graves' disease diagnosis used American Thyroid Association guidelines. As collected, the peripheral blood samples measured about 9.6 milliliters each and went into EDTA tubes. The CDR3 has 15 amino acids. Between the trimmed V and J ends, which lost 6 bases and 4 bases, there was a span of 18 bases. Many counts were recorded for this clonotype. The antigen remains undetermined. To make TCR beta libraries, researchers used iRepertoire HTBI primers and Arm-PCR of CDR3 regions. Methods used by the authors: Roughly 65 TRBV and approximately 13 TRBJ segments were identified across samples. One entry per CDR3 protein results from TCRdb running MiXCR on the multiplex PCR reads. These V and J calls originate from TCRdb's pipeline instead of the authors' own analysis. This sample has roughly 300,000 distinct CDR3 sequences; around 20% occur once, and the top ten carry more than 55%.

Study-level findings and limits: Persistent disease was characterized by preferential usage of TRBV28, TRBJ1-2 and TRBJ2-5.

The TCR originated in a female donor with Graves disease. V gene TRBV12-3 or TRBV12-4 combines with J gene TRBJ1-2; no definite D call. Sequenced material: peripheral blood mononuclear cells (PBMCs), taken when the disease was refractory, from a patient treated with antithyroid drugs. The CDR3 DNA is TGTGCCAGCAGATCCTCGGGCCTAGGGAGCTATGGCTACACCTTC. Amino acids: CASRSSGLGSYGYTF.